The following is a T cell receptor (beta chain) sequence with its context. What it recognizes is unknown. The entry originates in a study of CD8+ T cells in alopecia areata. The study's findings and limits: Tofacitinib significantly decreased scalp clonality and expanded CD8+ clones among top 100. The treated group had a single nonresponder, limiting CD8+ expansion-response conclusions.

Isolated RNA was reverse transcribed into cDNA used as the sequencing template. Profiling relied on immunoSEQ multiplex PCR, and the TCRdb table lists in-frame clones only, not all of them. The profile covers 250,000 to 300,000 clones, with 58% appearing a single time and approximately 1.7% taken by the ten largest. The treatment was: oral pan-JAK inhibitor, 5-10 mg twice daily. The J segment lost 2 bases and the V segment lost 1 base, leaving 15 bases of the junction unmatched. Germline V CDR1 and CDR2: LGHNA, YSLEER. CDR3 length: 20 amino acids. This chain joins TRBV4-3 and TRBJ2-3; 10 bases agree with TRBD2. The material was CD4+ T cells sorted from blood, obtained at week 24, from a patient treated with tofacitinib. This sequence originates from a human donor with alopecia areata. CDR3 bases: TGCGCCAGCAGCCAAGTCGGTAGCGGGGGGCCGAAGCGAATCACAGATACGCAGTATTTT. Translating it yields CASSQVGSGGPKRITDTQYF.